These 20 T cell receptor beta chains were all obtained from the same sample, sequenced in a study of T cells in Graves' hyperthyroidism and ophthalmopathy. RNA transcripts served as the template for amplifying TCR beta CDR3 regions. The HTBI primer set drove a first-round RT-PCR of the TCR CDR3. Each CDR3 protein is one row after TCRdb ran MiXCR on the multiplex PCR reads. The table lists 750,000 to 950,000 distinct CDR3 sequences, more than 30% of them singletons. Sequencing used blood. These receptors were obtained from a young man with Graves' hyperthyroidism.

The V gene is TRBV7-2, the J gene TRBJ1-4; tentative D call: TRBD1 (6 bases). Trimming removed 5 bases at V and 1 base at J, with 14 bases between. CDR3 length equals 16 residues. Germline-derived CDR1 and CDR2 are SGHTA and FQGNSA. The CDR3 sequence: CASSPRQVQTNEKLFF. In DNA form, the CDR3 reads TGTGCCAGCAGCCCGAGACAGGTCCAAACTAATGAAAAACTGTTTTTT.

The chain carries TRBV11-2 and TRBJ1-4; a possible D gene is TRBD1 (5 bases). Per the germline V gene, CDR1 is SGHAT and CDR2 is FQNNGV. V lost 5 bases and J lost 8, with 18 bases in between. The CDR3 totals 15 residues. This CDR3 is CASSRGPGRGEKLFF. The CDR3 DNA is TGTGCCAGCAGCCGCGGGCCAGGGAGAGGGGAAAAACTGTTTTTT.

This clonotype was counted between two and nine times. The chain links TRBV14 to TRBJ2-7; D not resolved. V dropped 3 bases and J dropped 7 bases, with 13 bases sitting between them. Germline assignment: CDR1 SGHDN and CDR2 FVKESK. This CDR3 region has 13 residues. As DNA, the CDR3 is TGTGCCAGCAGCCACGGGCCCTTAAGAGAGCAGTACTTC. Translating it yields CASSHGPLREQYF. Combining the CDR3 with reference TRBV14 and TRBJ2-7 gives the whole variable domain EAGVTQFPSHSVIEKGQTVTLRCDPISGHDNLYWYRRVMGKEIKFLLHFVKESKQDESGMPNNRFLAERTGGTYSTLKVQPAELEDSGVYFCASSHGPLREQYFGPGTRLTVT.

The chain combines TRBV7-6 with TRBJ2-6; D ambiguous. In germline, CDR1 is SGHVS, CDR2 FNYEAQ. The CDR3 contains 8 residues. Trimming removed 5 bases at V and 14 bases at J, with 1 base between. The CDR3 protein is CASSLLTF. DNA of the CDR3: TGTGCCAGCAGCCTCCTGACTTTC.

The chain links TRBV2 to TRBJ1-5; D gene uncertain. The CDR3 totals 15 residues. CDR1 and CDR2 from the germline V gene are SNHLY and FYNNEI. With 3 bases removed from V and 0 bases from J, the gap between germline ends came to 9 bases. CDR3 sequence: CASSDEAVSNQPQHF. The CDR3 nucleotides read TGTGCCAGCAGTGACGAAGCGGTTAGCAATCAGCCCCAGCATTTT.

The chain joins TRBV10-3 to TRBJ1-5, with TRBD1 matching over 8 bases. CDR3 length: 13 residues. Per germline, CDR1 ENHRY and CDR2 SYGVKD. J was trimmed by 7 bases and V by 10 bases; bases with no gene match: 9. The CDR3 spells CATGTGNEQPQHF. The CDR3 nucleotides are TGTGCCACCGGGACAGGTAATGAGCAGCCCCAGCATTTT.

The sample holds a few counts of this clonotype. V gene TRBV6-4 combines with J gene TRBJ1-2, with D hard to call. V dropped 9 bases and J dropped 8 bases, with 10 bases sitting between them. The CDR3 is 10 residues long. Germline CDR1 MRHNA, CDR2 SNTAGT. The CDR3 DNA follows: TGTGCCAGTAACTCCCCAGGCTACACCTTC. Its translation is CASNSPGYTF.

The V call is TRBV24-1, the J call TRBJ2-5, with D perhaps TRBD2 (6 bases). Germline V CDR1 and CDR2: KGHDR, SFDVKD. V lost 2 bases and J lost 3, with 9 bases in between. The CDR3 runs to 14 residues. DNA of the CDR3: TGTGCCACCAGTGATTCGGGCGGGGAAGAGACCCAGTACTTC. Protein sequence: CATSDSGGEETQYF.

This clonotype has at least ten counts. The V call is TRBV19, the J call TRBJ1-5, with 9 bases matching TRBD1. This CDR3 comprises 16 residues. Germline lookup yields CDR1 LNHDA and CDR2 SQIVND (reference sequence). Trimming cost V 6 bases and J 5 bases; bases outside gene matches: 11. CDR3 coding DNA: TGTGCCAGTAGCCCCAACTACAGGGGGCAGGATCAGCCCCAGCATTTT. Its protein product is CASSPNYRGQDQPQHF.

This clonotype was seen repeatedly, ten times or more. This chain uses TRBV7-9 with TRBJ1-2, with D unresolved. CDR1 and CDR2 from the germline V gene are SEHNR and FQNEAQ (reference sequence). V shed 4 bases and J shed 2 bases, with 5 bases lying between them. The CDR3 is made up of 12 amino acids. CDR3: CASSSLNYGYTF. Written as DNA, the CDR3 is TGTGCCAGCAGCTCCTTAAACTATGGCTACACCTTC.

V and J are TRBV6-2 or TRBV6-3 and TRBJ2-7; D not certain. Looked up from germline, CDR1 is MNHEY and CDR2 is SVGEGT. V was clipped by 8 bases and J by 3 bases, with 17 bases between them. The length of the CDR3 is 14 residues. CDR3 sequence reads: CASYSPKQDYEQYF. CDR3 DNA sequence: TGTGCCAGCTACAGCCCGAAGCAGGACTACGAGCAGTACTTC.

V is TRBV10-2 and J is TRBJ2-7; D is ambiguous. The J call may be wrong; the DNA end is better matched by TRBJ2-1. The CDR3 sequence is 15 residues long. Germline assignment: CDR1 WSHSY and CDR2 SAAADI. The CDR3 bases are TGCGCCAGCAGTGAGTCAGTGGCCCGTACCCGAGAGCAGTTCTTC. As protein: CASSESVARTREQFF.

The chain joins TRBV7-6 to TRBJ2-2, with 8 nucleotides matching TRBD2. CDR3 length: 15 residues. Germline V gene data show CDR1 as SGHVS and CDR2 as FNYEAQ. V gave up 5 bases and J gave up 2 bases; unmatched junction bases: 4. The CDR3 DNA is TGTGCCAGCAGCCCGGGGGGGGACAACACCGGGGAGCTGTTTTTT. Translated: CASSPGGDNTGELFF.

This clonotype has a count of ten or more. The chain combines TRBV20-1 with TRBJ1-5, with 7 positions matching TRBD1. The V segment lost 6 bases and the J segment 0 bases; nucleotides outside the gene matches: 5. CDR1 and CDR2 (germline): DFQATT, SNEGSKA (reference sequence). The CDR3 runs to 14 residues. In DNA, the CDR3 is TGCAGTGCCCGGGACAGTTATAGCAATCAGCCCCAGCATTTT. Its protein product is CSARDSYSNQPQHF.

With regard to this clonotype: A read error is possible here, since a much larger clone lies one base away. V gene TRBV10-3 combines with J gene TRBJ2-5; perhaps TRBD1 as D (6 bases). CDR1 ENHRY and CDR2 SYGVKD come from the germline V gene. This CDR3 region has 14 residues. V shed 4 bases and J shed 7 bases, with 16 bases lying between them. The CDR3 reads CAISVEAQGGTQYF. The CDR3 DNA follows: TGTGCCATCAGTGTGGAGGCCCAAGGGGGGACCCAGTACTTC.

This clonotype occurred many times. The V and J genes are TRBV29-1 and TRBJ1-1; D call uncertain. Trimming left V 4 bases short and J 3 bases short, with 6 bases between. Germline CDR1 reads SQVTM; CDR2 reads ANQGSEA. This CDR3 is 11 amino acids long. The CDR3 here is CSVVRDTEAFF. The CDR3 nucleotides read TGCAGCGTTGTACGGGACACTGAAGCTTTCTTT.

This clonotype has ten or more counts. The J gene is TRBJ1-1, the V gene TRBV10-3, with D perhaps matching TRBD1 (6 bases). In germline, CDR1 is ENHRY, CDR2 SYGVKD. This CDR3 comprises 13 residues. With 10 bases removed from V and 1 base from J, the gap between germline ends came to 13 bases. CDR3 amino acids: CATPRTANTEAFF. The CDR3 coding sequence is TGTGCCACCCCTAGGACAGCGAACACTGAAGCTTTCTTT.

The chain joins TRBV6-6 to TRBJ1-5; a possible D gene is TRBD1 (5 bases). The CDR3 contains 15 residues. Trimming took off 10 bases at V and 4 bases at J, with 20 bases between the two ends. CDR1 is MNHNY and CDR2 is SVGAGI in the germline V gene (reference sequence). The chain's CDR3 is CATPGSLGDNQPQHF. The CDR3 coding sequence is TGTGCCACCCCCGGGAGCCTGGGGGATAATCAGCCCCAGCATTTT.

CDR3 sequence (DNA): TGTGCCAGCAGTTTACTCGGCAGGGATGCGAAAAAACTGTTTTTT. It yields the protein CASSLLGRDAKKLFF. V usage is TRBV12-3 or TRBV12-4 and J usage is TRBJ1-4; tentative D call: TRBD1 (5 bases). With 2 bases removed from V and 9 bases from J, the gap between germline ends came to 16 bases. CDR3 length: 15 amino acids.

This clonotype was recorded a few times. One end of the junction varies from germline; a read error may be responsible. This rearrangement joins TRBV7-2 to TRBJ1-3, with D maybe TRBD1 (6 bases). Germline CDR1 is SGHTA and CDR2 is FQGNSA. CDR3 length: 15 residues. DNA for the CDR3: TGTGCCAGCAGTTTAGGGGGTCAGGGTGGAAACACCATATATTTT. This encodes CASSLGGQGGNTIYF.